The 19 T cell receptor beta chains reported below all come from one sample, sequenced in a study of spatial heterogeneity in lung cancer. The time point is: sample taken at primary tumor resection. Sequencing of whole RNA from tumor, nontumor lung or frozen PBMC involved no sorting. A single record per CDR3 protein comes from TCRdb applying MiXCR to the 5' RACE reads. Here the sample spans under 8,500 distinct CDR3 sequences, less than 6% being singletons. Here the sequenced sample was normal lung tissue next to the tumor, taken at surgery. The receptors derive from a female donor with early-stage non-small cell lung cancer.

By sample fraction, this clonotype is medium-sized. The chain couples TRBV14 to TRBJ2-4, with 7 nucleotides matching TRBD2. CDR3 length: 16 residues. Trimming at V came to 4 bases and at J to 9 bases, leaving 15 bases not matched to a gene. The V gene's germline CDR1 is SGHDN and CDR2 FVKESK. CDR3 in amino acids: CASSPRLAEANGIQYF. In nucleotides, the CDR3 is TGTGCCAGCAGCCCCCGGCTAGCGGAGGCAAACGGCATTCAGTACTTC.

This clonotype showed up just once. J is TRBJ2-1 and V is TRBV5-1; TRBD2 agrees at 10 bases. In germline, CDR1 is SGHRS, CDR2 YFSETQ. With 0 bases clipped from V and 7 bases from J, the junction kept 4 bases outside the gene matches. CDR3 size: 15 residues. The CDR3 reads CASSLASGSWNEQFF. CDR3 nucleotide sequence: TGCGCCAGCAGCTTGGCTAGCGGGAGTTGGAATGAGCAGTTCTTC.

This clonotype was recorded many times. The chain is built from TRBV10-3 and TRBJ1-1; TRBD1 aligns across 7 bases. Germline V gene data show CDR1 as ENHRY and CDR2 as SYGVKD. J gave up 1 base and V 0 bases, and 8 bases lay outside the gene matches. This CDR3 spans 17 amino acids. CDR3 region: CAISESWQGGRNTEAFF. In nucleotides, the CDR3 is TGTGCCATCAGTGAGTCGTGGCAGGGGGGCCGGAACACTGAAGCTTTCTTT.

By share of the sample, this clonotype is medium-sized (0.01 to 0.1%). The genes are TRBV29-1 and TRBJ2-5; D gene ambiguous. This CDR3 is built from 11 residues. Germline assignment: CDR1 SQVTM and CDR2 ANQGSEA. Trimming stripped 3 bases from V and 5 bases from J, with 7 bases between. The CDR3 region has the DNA TGCAGCGTTGAGGTCCGGGAGACCCAGTACTTC. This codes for CSVEVRETQYF. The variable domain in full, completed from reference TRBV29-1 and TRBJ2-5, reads SAVISQKPSRDICQRGTSLTIQCQVDSQVTMMFWYRQQPGQSLTLIATANQGSEATYESGFVIDKFPISRPNLTFSTLTVSNMSPEDSSIYLCSVEVRETQYFGPGTRLLVL.

The CDR3 sequence is CASTQSHTGELFF. Written as DNA, the CDR3 is TGTGCCAGCACCCAAAGCCACACCGGGGAGCTGTTTTTT. J is TRBJ2-2 and V is TRBV2, with unresolved D. The germline V gene encodes CDR1 SNHLY and CDR2 FYNNEI. This CDR3 is 13 amino acids long. Trimming stripped 7 bases from V and 3 bases from J, with 9 bases between.

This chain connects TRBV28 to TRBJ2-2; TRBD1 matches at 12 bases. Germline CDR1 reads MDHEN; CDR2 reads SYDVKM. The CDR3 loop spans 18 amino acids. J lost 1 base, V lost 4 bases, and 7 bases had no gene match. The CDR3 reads CASSSWDRGQRNTGELFF. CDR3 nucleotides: TGTGCCAGCAGTTCCTGGGACAGGGGGCAGAGGAACACCGGGGAGCTGTTTTTT.

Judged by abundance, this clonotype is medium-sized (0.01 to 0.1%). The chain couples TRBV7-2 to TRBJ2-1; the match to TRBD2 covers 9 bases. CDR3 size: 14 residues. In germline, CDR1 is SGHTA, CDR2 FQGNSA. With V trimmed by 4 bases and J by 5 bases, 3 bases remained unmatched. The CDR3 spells CASSSRLADNEQFF. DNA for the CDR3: TGTGCCAGCAGCTCACGACTAGCGGACAATGAGCAGTTCTTC.

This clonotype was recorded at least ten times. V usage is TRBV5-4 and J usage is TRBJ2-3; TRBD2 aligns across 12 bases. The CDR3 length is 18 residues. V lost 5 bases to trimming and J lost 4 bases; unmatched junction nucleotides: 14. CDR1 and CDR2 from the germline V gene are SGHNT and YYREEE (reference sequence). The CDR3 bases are TGTGCCAGCAGGGTTGGGGATCTAGCGGGAGGGAGGTCAGATACGCAGTATTTT. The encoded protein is CASRVGDLAGGRSDTQYF. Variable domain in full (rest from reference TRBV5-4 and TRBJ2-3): ETGVTQSPTHLIKTRGQQVTLRCSSQSGHNTVSWYQQALGQGPQFIFQYYREEENGRGNFPPRFSGLQFPNYSSELNVNALELDDSALYLCASRVGDLAGGRSDTQYFGPGTRLTVL.

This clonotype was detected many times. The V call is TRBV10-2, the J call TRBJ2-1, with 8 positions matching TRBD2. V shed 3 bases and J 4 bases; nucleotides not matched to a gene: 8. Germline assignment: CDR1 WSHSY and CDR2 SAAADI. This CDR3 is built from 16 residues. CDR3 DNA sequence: TGCGCCAGCAGTGAAGGGGGACTAGTAACTTACAATGAGCAGTTCTTC. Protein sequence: CASSEGGLVTYNEQFF.

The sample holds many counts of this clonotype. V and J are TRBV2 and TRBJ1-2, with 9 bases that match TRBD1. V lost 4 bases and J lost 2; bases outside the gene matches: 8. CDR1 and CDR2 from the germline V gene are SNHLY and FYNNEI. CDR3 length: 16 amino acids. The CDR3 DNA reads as TGTGCCAGCAGTGGAGGACAGGGGAAAAACAACTATGGCTACACCTTC. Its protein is CASSGGQGKNNYGYTF. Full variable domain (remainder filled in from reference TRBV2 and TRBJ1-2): EPEVTQTPSHQVTQMGQEVILRCVPISNHLYFYWYRQILGQKVEFLVSFYNNEISEKSEIFDDQFSVERPDGSNFTLKIRSTKLEDSAMYFCASSGGQGKNNYGYTFGSGTRLTVV.

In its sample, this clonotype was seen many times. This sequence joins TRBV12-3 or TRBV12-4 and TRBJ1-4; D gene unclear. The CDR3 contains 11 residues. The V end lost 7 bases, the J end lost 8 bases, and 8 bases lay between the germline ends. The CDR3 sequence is CASTVGEKLFF. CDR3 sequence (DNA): TGTGCCAGCACCGTTGGGGAAAAACTGTTTTTT.

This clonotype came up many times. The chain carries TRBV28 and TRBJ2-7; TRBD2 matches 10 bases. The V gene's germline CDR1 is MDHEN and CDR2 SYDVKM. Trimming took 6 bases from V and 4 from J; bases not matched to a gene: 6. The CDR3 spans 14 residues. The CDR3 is CASSSPSGSYEQYF. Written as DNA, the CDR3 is TGTGCCAGCAGCTCCCCTAGCGGGAGTTACGAGCAGTACTTC.

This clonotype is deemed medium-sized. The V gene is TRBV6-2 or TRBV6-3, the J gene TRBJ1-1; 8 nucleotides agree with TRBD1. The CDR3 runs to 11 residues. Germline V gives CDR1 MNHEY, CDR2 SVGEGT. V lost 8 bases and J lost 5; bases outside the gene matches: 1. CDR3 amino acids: CASGQGTEAFF. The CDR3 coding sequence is TGTGCCAGCGGACAGGGAACTGAAGCTTTCTTT.

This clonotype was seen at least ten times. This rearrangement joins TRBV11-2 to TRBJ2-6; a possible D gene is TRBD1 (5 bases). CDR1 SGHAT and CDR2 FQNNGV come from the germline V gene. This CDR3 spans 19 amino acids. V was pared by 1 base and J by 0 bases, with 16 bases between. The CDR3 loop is CASSLVQGGWGSGANVLTF. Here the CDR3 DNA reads TGTGCCAGCAGCTTAGTTCAGGGCGGATGGGGCTCTGGGGCCAACGTCCTGACTTTC.

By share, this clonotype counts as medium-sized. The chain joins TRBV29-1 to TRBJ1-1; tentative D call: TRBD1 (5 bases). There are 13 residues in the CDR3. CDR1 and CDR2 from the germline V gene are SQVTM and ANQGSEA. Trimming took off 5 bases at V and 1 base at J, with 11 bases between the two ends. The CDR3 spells CSVRETANTEAFF. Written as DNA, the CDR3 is TGCAGCGTTCGAGAGACAGCGAACACTGAAGCTTTCTTT.

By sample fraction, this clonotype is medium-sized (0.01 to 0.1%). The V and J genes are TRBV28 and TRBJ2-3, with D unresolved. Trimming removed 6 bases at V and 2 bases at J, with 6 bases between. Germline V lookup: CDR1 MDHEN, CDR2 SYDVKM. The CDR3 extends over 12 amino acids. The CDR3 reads CASRPSTDTQYF. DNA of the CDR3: TGTGCCAGCAGGCCTTCCACAGATACGCAGTATTTT.

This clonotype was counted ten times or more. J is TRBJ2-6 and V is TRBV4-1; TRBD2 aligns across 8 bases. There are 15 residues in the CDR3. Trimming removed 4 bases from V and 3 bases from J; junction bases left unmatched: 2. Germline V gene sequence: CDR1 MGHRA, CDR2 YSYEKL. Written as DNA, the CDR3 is TGCGCCAGCAGCCGAGCGGGAGTTGGGGCCAACGTCCTGACTTTC. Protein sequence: CASSRAGVGANVLTF.

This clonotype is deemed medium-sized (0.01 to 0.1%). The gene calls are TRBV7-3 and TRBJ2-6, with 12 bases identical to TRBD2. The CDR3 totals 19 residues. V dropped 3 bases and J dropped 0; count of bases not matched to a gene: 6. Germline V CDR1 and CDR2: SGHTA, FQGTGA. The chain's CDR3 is CASSFRTSGDNSGANVLTF. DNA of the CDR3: TGTGCCAGCAGCTTCCGGACTAGCGGGGACAACTCTGGGGCCAACGTCCTGACTTTC. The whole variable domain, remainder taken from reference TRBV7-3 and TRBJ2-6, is GAGVSQTPSNKVTEKGKYVELRCDPISGHTALYWYRQSLGQGPEFLIYFQGTGAADDSGLPNDRFFAVRPEGSVSTLKIQRTERGDSAVYLCASSFRTSGDNSGANVLTFGAGSRLTVL.

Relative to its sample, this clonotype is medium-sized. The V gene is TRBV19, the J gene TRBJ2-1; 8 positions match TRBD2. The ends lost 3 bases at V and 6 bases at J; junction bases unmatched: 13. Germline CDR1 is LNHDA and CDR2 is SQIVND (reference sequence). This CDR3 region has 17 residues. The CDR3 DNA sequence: TGTGCCAGTAGTATTTTTCTCTCGCGGGAGGTCTTCAATGAGCAGTTCTTC. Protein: CASSIFLSREVFNEQFF.